Below, 21 T cell receptor beta chains from the same sample are listed, as sequenced in a study of Ad26.COV2.S vaccination and SARS-CoV-2 variants. The sample's treatment: over 15 received Ad26.COV2.S at low or high dose, single or two shots; about 5 received placebo; per-sample allocation not given. Vaccine and placebo recipients were sampled on day 63 after the first injection. Sequenced by immunoSEQ multiplex PCR; TCRdb stores in-frame clones only, minus some. The sample comprises hundreds of thousands of clones, about 88% of which are singletons, and approximately 5.9% rests with the top ten. The sequenced sample was peripheral blood, obtained in a trial of Ad26.COV2.S vaccine versus placebo. These receptors were taken from a person between 18 and 59 years old who received the Ad26.COV2.S COVID-19 vaccine or a placebo.

The gene calls are TRBV7-2 and TRBJ2-5; 7 bases line up with TRBD2. The CDR3 runs to 16 residues. The V gene end was trimmed by 0 bases and the J gene end by 5 bases; junction bases not matched to a gene: 9. The germline V gene encodes CDR1 SGHTA and CDR2 FQGNSA. The CDR3 protein is CASSLARGGMRETQYF. The DNA of the CDR3 is TGTGCCAGCAGCTTAGCAAGGGGAGGGATGCGGGAGACCCAGTACTTC. The whole variable domain, filled in from reference TRBV7-2 and TRBJ2-5, reads GAGVSQSPSNKVTEKGKDVELRCDPISGHTALYWYRQSLGQGLEFLIYFQGNSAPDKSGLPSDRFSAERTGGSVSTLTIQRTQQEDSAVYLCASSLARGGMRETQYFGPGTRLLVL.

The V and J genes are TRBV19 and TRBJ2-2; D gene unclear. CDR1 and CDR2 from the germline V gene are LNHDA and SQIVND (reference sequence). V lost 4 bases, J lost 7 bases, and 22 bases lay in between. The CDR3 contains 17 residues. CDR3 amino acids: CASSRSGRLLIGGELFF. The CDR3 nucleotides are TGTGCCAGTAGTAGATCAGGACGTCTTCTTATCGGCGGGGAGCTGTTTTTT.

The gene calls are TRBV9 and TRBJ2-2; D remains unclear. Trimming cost V 1 base and J 5 bases, with 12 bases left between them. The CDR3 contains 15 residues. CDR1 is SGDLS, CDR2 YYNGEE, per germline. The CDR3 nucleotides read TGTGCCAGCAGCGTACGTCCGGGTCGTACCGGGGAGCTGTTTTTT. Its translation is CASSVRPGRTGELFF.

The chain recombines TRBV6-2 or TRBV6-3 with TRBJ1-5; no definite D call. Germline assignment: CDR1 MNHEY and CDR2 SVGEGT. Trimming left V 6 bases short and J 3 bases short, with 12 bases between. The length of the CDR3 is 14 residues. In DNA form, the CDR3 reads TGTGCCAGCAGCACCGTCCCGGTCAATCAGCCCCAGCATTTT. Translated, it gives CASSTVPVNQPQHF.

This chain joins TRBV19 and TRBJ1-1, with TRBD1 matching 10 bases. Germline CDR1 and CDR2: LNHDA and SQIVND (reference sequence). Trimming took 4 bases from V and 5 from J; bases not matched to a gene: 1. CDR3 length: 13 amino acids. The CDR3 spells CASSRTGGTEAFF. CDR3 DNA sequence: TGTGCCAGTAGTAGGACAGGGGGTACTGAAGCTTTCTTT.

The CDR3 sequence: CASSFGTHRDTEAFF. CDR3 DNA sequence: TGTGCCAGCAGCTTCGGAACCCACCGGGACACTGAAGCTTTCTTT. This chain connects TRBV5-4 to TRBJ1-1; D unclear. The V gene lost 2 bases and the J gene lost 3 bases, with 14 bases spanning the gap. CDR3 length: 15 amino acids. From germline, CDR1 is SGHNT and CDR2 YYREEE (reference sequence).

The chain carries TRBV27 and TRBJ1-5, with D unclear. In germline, CDR1 is MNHEY, CDR2 SMNVEV (reference sequence). The V gene lost 3 bases and the J gene lost 0 bases, with 6 bases spanning the gap. The CDR3 has 14 amino acids. The CDR3 DNA reads as TGTGCCAGCAGTTTCGCCAATAGCAATCAGCCCCAGCATTTT. This translates into CASSFANSNQPQHF.

V is TRBV27 and J is TRBJ2-6, with 11 bases fitting TRBD1. The V gene end was trimmed by 9 bases and the J gene end by 2 bases; junction bases not matched to a gene: 15. From germline, CDR1 is MNHEY and CDR2 SMNVEV (reference sequence). The CDR3 length is 19 residues. Written as DNA, the CDR3 is TGTGCCAGTCAAACTTTAATTCCGGGACAGGGGGCTGGGGCCAACGTCCTGACTTTC. Its protein product is CASQTLIPGQGAGANVLTF.

This clone has ten or more counts. This CDR3 reads CASSDSEAGELFF. For the CDR3, the DNA is TGTGCCAGCAGTGACTCGGAGGCCGGGGAGCTGTTTTTT. The V gene is TRBV6-4, the J gene TRBJ2-2; D is possibly TRBD2 (5 bases). V lost 0 bases and J 6 bases, leaving 5 bases between the germline ends. CDR1 and CDR2 (germline): MRHNA, SNTAGT. CDR3 length: 13 amino acids.

The chain employs TRBV11-3 and TRBJ1-5; D is unclear. Germline assignment: CDR1 SGHNT and CDR2 YENEEA. CDR3 length: 12 amino acids. V lost 2 bases, J lost 5 bases, and 4 bases lay in between. The CDR3 loop reads CASSLPHQPQHF. The CDR3, as DNA: TGTGCCAGCAGCTTACCTCATCAGCCCCAGCATTTT.

V and J are TRBV6-1 and TRBJ2-1; 7 bases fit TRBD2. The CDR3 spans 16 residues. Germline values: CDR1 MNHNS, CDR2 SASEGT. V lost 3 bases to trimming and J lost 4 bases; unmatched junction nucleotides: 9. CDR3 sequence: CASSDGAGVVYNEQFF. The CDR3 nucleotides are TGTGCCAGCAGTGACGGGGCGGGGGTCGTTTACAATGAGCAGTTCTTC.

The chain recombines TRBV7-2 with TRBJ2-5; D not certain. This CDR3 is built from 14 residues. CDR1 is SGHTA, CDR2 FQGNSA, per germline. The V gene lost 5 bases and the J gene lost 3 bases, with 13 bases spanning the gap. This CDR3 is CASSPQLGKETQYF. CDR3 sequence (DNA): TGTGCCAGCAGCCCGCAGTTGGGGAAAGAGACCCAGTACTTC.

This clone was picked up one time. This rearrangement joins TRBV7-9 to TRBJ1-1; D gene ambiguous. The CDR3 sequence is 13 residues long. Germline CDR1 is SEHNR and CDR2 is FQNEAQ (reference sequence). V was pared by 7 bases and J by 4 bases, with 13 bases between. CDR3 DNA: TGTGCCAGCACGCTCCAGTGGGGCACTGAAGCTTTCTTT. This translates into CASTLQWGTEAFF.

V is TRBV28 and J is TRBJ1-5; D remains unclear. Germline V gene lookup returns CDR1 MDHEN and CDR2 SYDVKM. The length of the CDR3 is 16 residues. Deletions cut 3 bases from V and 2 bases from J, with 14 bases between. The CDR3 sequence is CASSFTPGRGNQPQHF. CDR3 sequence (DNA): TGTGCCAGCAGTTTTACCCCAGGAAGGGGCAATCAGCCCCAGCATTTT.

The DNA of the CDR3 is TGCGCCAGCAGCTTGGCACCTAGCGGGATTCCGAATGAGCAGTTCTTC. As protein: CASSLAPSGIPNEQFF. The gene calls are TRBV5-1 and TRBJ2-1; the match to TRBD2 covers 9 bases. The V segment lost 0 bases and the J segment 7 bases; nucleotides outside the gene matches: 8. CDR1 is SGHRS and CDR2 is YFSETQ in the germline V gene. This CDR3 is built from 16 residues.

The chain is built from TRBV6-5 and TRBJ1-6; D is ambiguous. V lost 0 bases and J lost 7, with 13 bases in between. From germline, CDR1 is MNHEY and CDR2 SVGAGI. The CDR3 is 16 amino acids. This CDR3 reads CASSYSYRPRNSPLHF. The CDR3 nucleotides are TGTGCCAGCAGTTACTCCTACCGGCCGAGAAATTCACCCCTCCACTTT.

The genes are TRBV6-4 and TRBJ1-1; D ambiguous. Trimming took off 6 bases at V and 0 bases at J, with 8 bases between the two ends. Germline assignment: CDR1 MRHNA and CDR2 SNTAGT. The CDR3 runs 13 residues. The CDR3 DNA follows: TGTGCCAGCAGCCTCAGCCTGAACACTGAAGCTTTCTTT. Translation: CASSLSLNTEAFF.

The chain carries TRBV19 and TRBJ2-1; 13 positions agree with TRBD2. The CDR3 loop spans 19 amino acids. The germline CDR1 and CDR2 sequences are LNHDA and SQIVND (reference sequence). V gave up 6 bases and J gave up 7 bases; unmatched junction bases: 18. CDR3 in amino acids: CASSLGLLAGGRSVNEQFF. CDR3 coding DNA: TGTGCCAGTAGCCTGGGGCTACTAGCGGGGGGGCGTTCGGTAAATGAGCAGTTCTTC. The full variable domain, with the rest looked up from reference TRBV19 and TRBJ2-1, is DGGITQSPKYLFRKEGQNVTLSCEQNLNHDAMYWYRQDPGQGLRLIYYSQIVNDFQKGDIAEGYSVSREKKESFPLTVTSAQKNPTAFYLCASSLGLLAGGRSVNEQFFGPGTRLTVL.

The chain joins TRBV4-3 to TRBJ2-6; unclear D gene. Germline V lookup: CDR1 LGHNA, CDR2 YSLEER. V was pared by 1 base and J by 2 bases, with 6 bases between. The CDR3 has 15 amino acids. The CDR3: CASSQGQAGANVLTF. The CDR3 coding sequence is TGCGCCAGCAGCCAAGGCCAGGCTGGGGCCAACGTCCTGACTTTC.

For the CDR3, the DNA is TGTGCCAGCAGCCTAGAGCGTTCCGGGGAGCTGTTTTTT. It translates to CASSLERSGELFF. The genes are TRBV6-5 and TRBJ2-2; D is ambiguous. V dropped 6 bases and J dropped 6 bases, with 11 bases sitting between them. The germline gives CDR1 MNHEY, CDR2 SVGAGI. This CDR3 spans 13 amino acids.

The chain employs TRBV4-1 and TRBJ1-1; 9 bases are a match to TRBD1. Losses at the gene ends were 3 bases for V and 1 base for J; bases not matched to a gene: 9. The CDR3 is 17 residues long. Germline CDR1 and CDR2: MGHRA and YSYEKL. The CDR3 nucleotides read TGCGCCAGCAGCCAGACACCGGGACAGGGAGAGAACACTGAAGCTTTCTTT. Translation gives CASSQTPGQGENTEAFF.